This section outlines one T cell receptor (beta chain) sequence together with its context. Its target is not known. The table came from immunoSEQ multiplex PCR; TCRdb's copy has only in-frame clones and leaves some out. The data contain 55,000 to 90,000 clones, around 70% of them seen just once; the ten biggest clones take up less than 6.5%. Germline V CDR1 and CDR2: SGHVS, FQNEAQ. The CDR3 is 16 residues long. V shed 5 bases, J shed 0 bases, and the junction held 8 bases outside the gene matches. The data were obtained in a study of vaccination effects on CD4 cells after COVID-19. Regarding the study as a whole: Substantial clonal contraction characterized both infection- and vaccine-induced clones late after vaccination.

Antigen-specific CD4+ T cells expanded by the ViraFEST assay with viral peptide pools were then sequenced. With more than nine days of culture completed, CD4+ T cells were isolated. The person's infection with SARS-CoV-2, confirmed by PCR, took place between March and December 2020. The rearrangement uses TRBV7-8 and TRBJ2-3; 7 bases align to TRBD1. This material consisted of CD4+ T cells from PBMCs cultured with HIV peptides, taken before COVID-19 vaccination. The subset is: HIV-1 Nef peptide pool negative control/reference culture. This TCR derives from a human donor who had a prior SARS-CoV-2 infection. CDR3 residues: CASSLNRDSSTDTQYF. DNA of the CDR3: TGTGCCAGCAGCCTGAACCGGGACAGCAGCACAGATACGCAGTATTTT.